This T cell receptor (beta chain) is from a study of shared clonotypes between healthy human individuals. Points from the study as a whole: Compared with memory subsets, naive subsets generally had larger estimated richness.

Selected positively for CCR7 and CD45RO-negative, naive CD8 cells excluded terminally differentiated effector memory CD45RA+ cells. Remarks on this clone: Antigen specificity is unknown.

Data came from immunoSEQ multiplex PCR; TCRdb stores just in-frame clones and leaves some out. The sample shows approximately 1.9 million clones, just under 95% of them seen only once. V gave up 4 bases and J gave up 2 bases, with 17 bases separating them. CDR1 and CDR2 (germline): SGHRS, YFSETQ. This CDR3 has 16 residues. This receptor was taken from a man younger than 35 in good health. Some clones in this sample may be carry-over from other donors' samples. The V and J genes are TRBV5-1 and TRBJ2-3; D is ambiguous. Sequenced sample: naive CD8+ T cells from PBMCs. The CDR3 DNA reads TGCGCCAGCAGCCATTTGGGGATAGCAAACACAGATACGCAGTATTTT. Encoded protein: CASSHLGIANTDTQYF.